These 26 T cell receptor beta chains originate from one sample sequenced in a study of blood T cell repertoires in COVID-19. The method was immunoSEQ multiplex PCR; TCRdb's version includes in-frame clones alone and lacks a portion of them. The sample records approximately 210,000 clones, about 90% being singletons. Specimen: peripheral blood. These receptors were collected from a man aged 35-49 years with active or convalescent COVID-19.

The chain has TRBV5-8 and TRBJ2-7; D is perhaps TRBD2 (6 bases). Germline loops: CDR1 SGHTS, CDR2 YDEGEE. The CDR3 loop spans 12 amino acids. Trimming cost V 5 bases and J 5 bases, with 11 bases left between them. The CDR3 coding sequence is TGTGCCAGCAGGTCTTGGGGGGACGAGCAGTACTTC. Residues: CASRSWGDEQYF.

This rearrangement joins TRBV9 to TRBJ2-1; a weak D match, TRBD2 (5 bases). CDR1 is SGDLS and CDR2 is YYNGEE in the germline V gene. V lost 0 bases and J lost 10, with 17 bases in between. The CDR3 is 15 amino acids. CDR3 sequence (DNA): TGTGCCAGCAGCGTAGGATCGGGGATAGGTGAGGAGCAGTTCTTC. This gives the protein CASSVGSGIGEEQFF.

This clone has a handful of counts. V usage is TRBV7-9 and J usage is TRBJ2-3; no firm D call. CDR1 is SEHNR and CDR2 is FQNEAQ in the germline V gene (reference sequence). The CDR3 extends over 12 amino acids. Trimming took 5 bases from V and 11 from J, leaving 14 bases between them. The CDR3 here is CASSLGAYGQYF. The CDR3 DNA is TGTGCCAGCAGCCTTGGAGCATATGGGCAGTATTTT.

The chain carries TRBV6-1 and TRBJ1-5; 10 positions match TRBD1. The germline V gene encodes CDR1 MNHNS and CDR2 SASEGT. This CDR3 has 13 amino acids. V lost 3 bases and J lost 14; bases outside the gene matches: 7. CDR3 sequence: CASSDQPTGGEHF. CDR3 bases: TGTGCCAGCAGTGATCAGCCGACAGGGGGCGAGCATTTT.

The J gene is TRBJ1-1, the V gene TRBV5-4; D is ambiguous. V was shortened by 0 bases and J by 1 base, with 7 bases between the two germline ends. Germline V lookup: CDR1 SGHNT, CDR2 YYREEE (reference sequence). The CDR3 sequence is 14 residues long. In DNA form, the CDR3 reads TGTGCCAGCAGCTTGGGACACGCGAACACTGAAGCTTTCTTT. This translates into CASSLGHANTEAFF. The full variable domain, rest sourced from reference TRBV5-4 and TRBJ1-1, is ETGVTQSPTHLIKTRGQQVTLRCSSQSGHNTVSWYQQALGQGPQFIFQYYREEENGRGNFPPRFSGLQFPNYSSELNVNALELDDSALYLCASSLGHANTEAFFGQGTRLTVV.

The chain couples TRBV5-1 to TRBJ1-4; TRBD1 might be the D (5 bases). Germline CDR1 reads SGHRS; CDR2 reads YFSETQ. Between the trimmed V and J ends, which lost 0 bases and 8 bases, there was a span of 17 bases. The CDR3 has 16 residues. The CDR3 reads CASSLGVGAKGEKLFF. In DNA form, the CDR3 reads TGCGCCAGCAGCTTGGGGGTTGGGGCCAAGGGAGAAAAACTGTTTTTT.

The rearrangement links TRBV29-1 to TRBJ1-1; D perhaps matches TRBD1 (5 bases). Looked up from germline, CDR1 is SQVTM and CDR2 is ANQGSEA. CDR3 size: 13 residues. Trimming left V 4 bases short and J 10 bases short, with 19 bases between. In nucleotides, the CDR3 is TGCAGCGTTGTAGGTCAGGCAGGGACTACAGCTTTCTTT. It encodes CSVVGQAGTTAFF.

This chain links TRBV2 with TRBJ1-4, with D maybe TRBD1 (6 bases). This CDR3 contains 13 residues. Germline V gives CDR1 SNHLY, CDR2 FYNNEI. Trimming removed 11 bases from V and 4 bases from J, with 14 bases in between. The CDR3: CAGRGGLNEKLFF. DNA for the CDR3: TGTGCCGGGAGGGGGGGCCTTAATGAAAAACTGTTTTTT.

The chain has TRBV3-1 (or the pseudogene TRBV3-2) and TRBJ2-5; 8 positions agree with TRBD2. The CDR3 consists of 15 residues. After removal of 0 bases from V and 3 bases from J, the junction contained 3 bases not matched to a gene. The V gene's germline CDR1 is LGHDT and CDR2 YNNKEL (reference sequence). CDR3 amino acids: CASSQDGAGEETQYF. The CDR3 nucleotides are TGTGCCAGCAGCCAAGATGGAGCGGGAGAAGAGACCCAGTACTTC.

The gene calls are TRBV3-1 (or the pseudogene TRBV3-2) and TRBJ2-2; a possible D gene is TRBD2 (6 bases). Per the germline V gene, CDR1 is LGHDT and CDR2 is YNNKEL (reference sequence). Trimming took off 4 bases at V and 4 bases at J, with 16 bases between the two ends. The CDR3 totals 16 residues. The CDR3 protein is CASSPVRRVGTGELFF. The CDR3 nucleotides read TGTGCCAGCAGCCCCGTCAGGAGGGTCGGCACCGGGGAGCTGTTTTTT.

The rearrangement joins TRBV27 to TRBJ1-2; TRBD1 might be the D (5 bases). V lost 2 bases and J lost 4, with 11 bases in between. Per germline, CDR1 MNHEY and CDR2 SMNVEV (reference sequence). The CDR3 covers 14 residues. The CDR3 DNA reads as TGTGCCAGCAGTTTACGCGGGGGAGTCTATGGCTACACCTTC. Protein product: CASSLRGGVYGYTF.

The rearrangement joins TRBV9 to TRBJ2-6, with a tentative D call TRBD1 (6 bases). The CDR3 is 15 amino acids. Trimming removed 2 bases from V and 2 bases from J, with 8 bases in between. The germline V gene has CDR1 SGDLS and CDR2 YYNGEE. CDR3 loop: CASSVRTAGANVLTF. Written as DNA, the CDR3 is TGTGCCAGCAGCGTTCGGACAGCTGGGGCCAACGTCCTGACTTTC.

The genes are TRBV20-1 and TRBJ2-7; 11 bases agree with TRBD2. V lost 3 bases to trimming and J lost 0 bases; unmatched junction nucleotides: 4. Germline V gene data show CDR1 as DFQATT and CDR2 as SNEGSKA (reference sequence). The CDR3 spans 15 residues. CDR3 coding DNA: TGCAGTGCTAGTGGGACTAGCGGTTTCTCCTACGAGCAGTACTTC. Residues: CSASGTSGFSYEQYF.

In its sample, this clone was seen a few times. The chain is built from TRBV10-3 and TRBJ2-1; 16 bases match TRBD2. CDR3 length: 15 residues. The germline gives CDR1 ENHRY, CDR2 SYGVKD. Trimming took 6 bases from V and 9 from J; bases not matched to a gene: 5. CDR3 nucleotide sequence: TGTGCCATCAGCGGGACTAGCGGGGGGGACAGTGAGCAGTTCTTC. As protein: CAISGTSGGDSEQFF.

In this sample, this clone turned up once. Written as DNA, the CDR3 is TGTGCCAGCAGTGGGACTGGTGGCTACACCTTC. Residues: CASSGTGGYTF. This chain connects TRBV28 to TRBJ1-2, with a tentative D call TRBD1 (5 bases). Germline CDR1 is MDHEN and CDR2 is SYDVKM. The CDR3 extends over 11 amino acids. Trimming removed 5 bases at V and 7 bases at J, with 8 bases between.

The V gene is TRBV6-4, the J gene TRBJ2-3, with 10 bases aligning to TRBD1. Germline trimming cut 10 bases from V and 6 bases from J; bases unmatched to any gene: 7. Germline V gives CDR1 MRHNA, CDR2 SNTAGT. There are 13 residues in the CDR3. The CDR3 DNA is TGTGCCACCTCCCGGGACAGGGGCGATACGCAGTATTTT. Its translation is CATSRDRGDTQYF.

This chain joins TRBV30 and TRBJ2-7, with D maybe TRBD1 (5 bases). Looked up from germline, CDR1 is GTSNPN and CDR2 is SVGIG (reference sequence). The CDR3 is made up of 13 amino acids. V dropped 7 bases and J dropped 5 bases, with 18 bases sitting between them. CDR3 sequence (DNA): TGTGCCTCTCAGATCCTAACAGGAGACGAGCAGTACTTC. It codes for CASQILTGDEQYF.

V is TRBV5-1 and J is TRBJ2-5; D is perhaps TRBD2 (6 bases). The germline CDR1 and CDR2 sequences are SGHRS and YFSETQ. The V gene lost 3 bases and the J gene lost 5 bases, with 17 bases spanning the gap. This CDR3 is 15 amino acids long. This chain's CDR3 is CASSSRPGVQETQYF. The CDR3 nucleotides read TGCGCCAGCAGCTCAAGACCGGGGGTTCAGGAGACCCAGTACTTC.

The V gene is TRBV27, the J gene TRBJ2-3; D ambiguous. The germline V gene encodes CDR1 MNHEY and CDR2 SMNVEV (reference sequence). V lost 3 bases and J 1 base, leaving 11 bases between the germline ends. The CDR3 has 15 residues. The DNA of the CDR3 is TGTGCCAGCAGTTTGAAGAGGAGACGCACAGATACGCAGTATTTT. As protein: CASSLKRRRTDTQYF.

The chain has TRBV4-2 and TRBJ1-4; maybe TRBD1 (5 bases). Per germline, CDR1 LGHNA and CDR2 YNFKEQ. The length of the CDR3 is 15 residues. Trimming pared 1 base from V and 3 bases from J, leaving 9 bases between. The chain's CDR3 is CASSQVLGANEKLFF. The CDR3 DNA follows: TGTGCCAGCAGCCAAGTGTTAGGGGCTAATGAAAAACTGTTTTTT.

Concerning this clone: The same CDR3 arises from other DNA sequences in this sample as well. The chain employs TRBV11-2 and TRBJ1-1; the D gene is possibly TRBD1 (6 bases). CDR1 SGHAT and CDR2 FQNNGV come from the germline V gene. The CDR3 is 13 amino acids. Between the trimmed V and J ends, which lost 5 bases and 5 bases, there was a span of 12 bases. DNA for the CDR3: TGTGCCAGCAGCACCCAAGGGGGAACTGAAGCTTTCTTT. Protein: CASSTQGGTEAFF.

The V call is TRBV28, the J call TRBJ1-2, with D unclear. CDR3 size: 16 residues. From germline, CDR1 is MDHEN and CDR2 SYDVKM. Trimming pared 2 bases from V and 0 bases from J, leaving 13 bases between. This CDR3 is CASSLRRRVANYGYTF. The CDR3 coding sequence is TGTGCCAGCAGTTTACGGCGGCGGGTAGCTAACTATGGCTACACCTTC.

V is TRBV19 and J is TRBJ2-5, with a weak D call TRBD2 (5 bases). This CDR3 region has 15 residues. Germline V gene lookup returns CDR1 LNHDA and CDR2 SQIVND (reference sequence). The V end lost 3 bases, the J end lost 7 bases, and 18 bases lay between the germline ends. The CDR3: CASSISLRGIVTQYF. CDR3 bases: TGTGCCAGTAGTATCTCACTAAGAGGGATTGTGACCCAGTACTTC.

The chain carries TRBV10-2 and TRBJ2-7; D is possibly TRBD1 (6 bases). V was clipped by 10 bases and J by 0 bases, with 13 bases between them. The length of the CDR3 is 13 residues. Germline-derived CDR1 and CDR2 are WSHSY and SAAADI. The CDR3 bases are TGCGCCACTTGCTTAGGGGGCTCCTACGAGCAGTACTTC. It encodes CATCLGGSYEQYF.

This rearrangement joins TRBV10-3 to TRBJ1-5; 8 bases map to TRBD1. After removal of 6 bases from V and 11 bases from J, the junction contained 15 bases not matched to a gene. Germline V gene data show CDR1 as ENHRY and CDR2 as SYGVKD. The CDR3 is 15 residues long. CDR3 DNA: TGTGCCATCAGCCCTGACAGGGGCCCAGGATCGGCCCAGCATTTT. As protein: CAISPDRGPGSAQHF.

The rearrangement joins TRBV4-1 to TRBJ2-1, with D tentatively TRBD2 (7 bases). Trimming took 4 bases from V and 7 from J, leaving 17 bases between them. The CDR3 spans 15 residues. Germline CDR1 reads MGHRA; CDR2 reads YSYEKL. CDR3 DNA sequence: TGCGCCAGCAGCCCCTGGCGGGGGCAACGTAATGAGCAGTTCTTC. Protein product: CASSPWRGQRNEQFF.